The 26 T cell receptor beta chains below were found in one sample sequenced in a study of blood T cell repertoires in COVID-19. Sequencing was performed with immunoSEQ multiplex PCR; in TCRdb, only in-frame clones are kept and a portion is missing. Of 210,000 or so clones in the sample, approximately 81% were seen once. Sequences were obtained from peripheral blood. The receptors were gathered from a woman at least 80 years old with active or convalescent COVID-19.

V gene TRBV5-1 combines with J gene TRBJ1-1, with unresolved D. This CDR3 has 15 residues. The germline gives CDR1 SGHRS, CDR2 YFSETQ. The germline V and J ends were trimmed by 1 base and 3 bases, with 13 bases remaining between them. CDR3 DNA: TGCGCCAGCAGCTTGAGCCCAGGAGGGTACACTGAAGCTTTCTTT. Its protein is CASSLSPGGYTEAFF.

This chain connects TRBV5-1 to TRBJ2-3; D is undetermined. Germline V gene lookup returns CDR1 SGHRS and CDR2 YFSETQ. With 0 bases removed from V and 0 bases from J, the gap between germline ends came to 8 bases. The CDR3 is made up of 15 amino acids. The CDR3 nucleotides read TGCGCCAGCAGCTTGGACGGGTATAGCACAGATACGCAGTATTTT. As protein: CASSLDGYSTDTQYF.

The rearrangement uses TRBV30 and TRBJ1-2; D gene uncertain. The CDR3 spans 11 residues. CDR1 is GTSNPN, CDR2 SVGIG, per germline (reference sequence). Trimming stripped 0 bases from V and 7 bases from J, with 6 bases between. Here the CDR3 reads CAWSVPGGYTF. The CDR3 DNA reads TGTGCCTGGAGTGTACCGGGTGGCTACACCTTC. The entire variable domain, with the rest obtained from reference TRBV30 and TRBJ1-2, is as follows: SQTIHQWPATLVQPVGSPLSLECTVEGTSNPNLYWYRQAAGRGLQLLFYSVGIGQISSEVPQNLSASRPQDRQFILSSKKLLLSDSGFYLCAWSVPGGYTFGSGTRLTVV.

V is TRBV2 and J is TRBJ2-3; the D gene is possibly TRBD2 (6 bases). V shed 7 bases and J shed 0 bases, with 11 bases lying between them. This CDR3 has 14 amino acids. Germline V gives CDR1 SNHLY, CDR2 FYNNEI. The CDR3 reads CASTYGLSTDTQYF. The DNA for the CDR3 is TGTGCCAGCACCTACGGACTAAGCACAGATACGCAGTATTTT.

J is TRBJ1-1 and V is TRBV6-5, with D possibly TRBD1 on 6 matching bases. Germline CDR1 MNHEY, CDR2 SVGAGI. Trimming took off 6 bases at V and 0 bases at J, with 14 bases between the two ends. This CDR3 region has 15 residues. CDR3 bases: TGTGCCAGCAGAAAGGACAGATCCATGAACACTGAAGCTTTCTTT. Translation gives CASRKDRSMNTEAFF.

CDR3 residues: CASSQAPKGRTEAFF. For the CDR3, the DNA is TGCGCCAGCAGCCAGGCCCCAAAGGGGAGGACTGAAGCTTTCTTT. The chain uses TRBV4-1 and TRBJ1-1; possible D gene TRBD1, 5 bases. CDR3 length: 15 amino acids. The ends were cut back, 3 bases at V and 5 bases at J, with 16 bases in the middle. CDR1 is MGHRA and CDR2 is YSYEKL in the germline V gene.

This sequence joins TRBV28 and TRBJ1-2, with 7 bases lining up with TRBD1. Germline V gene lookup returns CDR1 MDHEN and CDR2 SYDVKM. Trimming at V came to 6 bases and at J to 4 bases, leaving 8 bases not matched to a gene. The CDR3 is 14 amino acids. The CDR3 nucleotides read TGTGCCAGCAGAACGGACAGGTCGACCTATGGCTACACCTTC. Amino acids: CASRTDRSTYGYTF.

J is TRBJ2-1 and V is TRBV5-1; the match to TRBD2 covers 11 bases. J was trimmed by 9 bases and V by 0 bases; bases with no gene match: 5. There are 15 residues in the CDR3. The germline V gene encodes CDR1 SGHRS and CDR2 YFSETQ. CDR3 in DNA: TGCGCCAGCAGCTTGGCTAGCGGGAGGTCGACTGAGCAGTTCTTC. Its translation is CASSLASGRSTEQFF.

V is TRBV5-1 and J is TRBJ2-1, with 11 bases aligning to TRBD2. This CDR3 is built from 16 residues. Germline CDR1 SGHRS, CDR2 YFSETQ. V lost 4 bases and J lost 1; bases outside the gene matches: 4. This CDR3 reads CASSIGTSGSYNEQFF. Written as DNA, the CDR3 is TGCGCCAGCAGCATCGGGACTAGCGGATCCTACAATGAGCAGTTCTTC.

V and J are TRBV30 and TRBJ1-5; 8 bases align to TRBD1. The CDR3 extends over 15 amino acids. CDR1 is GTSNPN, CDR2 SVGIG, per germline (reference sequence). J gave up 5 bases and V 2 bases, and 8 bases lay outside the gene matches. The CDR3 bases are TGTGCCTGGAGTCCAGGGGGCGCGTTCTATCAGCCCCAGCATTTT. Its protein product is CAWSPGGAFYQPQHF. Complete variable domain (other parts from reference TRBV30 and TRBJ1-5): SQTIHQWPATLVQPVGSPLSLECTVEGTSNPNLYWYRQAAGRGLQLLFYSVGIGQISSEVPQNLSASRPQDRQFILSSKKLLLSDSGFYLCAWSPGGAFYQPQHFGDGTRLSIL.

This clone appeared a single time. The chain is built from TRBV11-3 and TRBJ1-2, with TRBD1 matching 10 bases. The CDR3 consists of 17 residues. Trimming at V came to 8 bases and at J to 8 bases, leaving 20 bases not matched to a gene. Germline-derived CDR1 and CDR2 are SGHNT and YENEEA. In DNA form, the CDR3 reads TGTGCCAGCCCCCCGGGACAGGGGCCTCTCGGGGCGCGAGGCTACACCTTC. Translated, it gives CASPPGQGPLGARGYTF.

The chain joins TRBV6-5 to TRBJ2-4; 7 bases map to TRBD1. CDR3 length: 15 residues. Germline V CDR1 and CDR2: MNHEY, SVGAGI. V lost 6 bases to trimming and J lost 1 base; unmatched junction nucleotides: 6. This CDR3 is CASSETGLAKNIQYF. The CDR3 DNA is TGTGCCAGCAGCGAGACAGGGTTGGCCAAAAACATTCAGTACTTC.

The genes are TRBV6-2 or TRBV6-3 and TRBJ2-1; 7 positions match TRBD2. This CDR3 comprises 16 residues. Germline CDR1 MNHEY, CDR2 SVGEGT. The trim removed 6 bases at V and 9 bases at J, leaving 17 bases unmatched. Written as DNA, the CDR3 is TGTGCCAGCAGCTCAACCGGGACTACAATTAGGGGTGAGCAGTTCTTC. The encoded protein is CASSSTGTTIRGEQFF.

In this sample, this clone turned up once. This chain connects TRBV13 to TRBJ2-2; D remains unclear. Germline V gene sequence: CDR1 PRHDT, CDR2 FYEKMQ (reference sequence). The CDR3 runs to 15 residues. V was clipped by 4 bases and J by 2 bases, with 11 bases between them. The CDR3 sequence: CASSWKQLNTGELFF. DNA for the CDR3: TGTGCCAGCAGCTGGAAACAGCTTAACACCGGGGAGCTGTTTTTT.

The chain couples TRBV7-2 to TRBJ2-3, with D possibly being TRBD2 (7 bases). The CDR3 is made up of 16 amino acids. Germline assignment: CDR1 SGHTA and CDR2 FQGNSA. Trimming removed 5 bases from V and 3 bases from J, with 18 bases in between. CDR3 loop: CASSAWGGGVTDTQYF. DNA for the CDR3: TGTGCCAGCAGCGCCTGGGGGGGCGGAGTAACAGATACGCAGTATTTT. The variable domain in full, completed from reference TRBV7-2 and TRBJ2-3, reads GAGVSQSPSNKVTEKGKDVELRCDPISGHTALYWYRQSLGQGLEFLIYFQGNSAPDKSGLPSDRFSAERTGGSVSTLTIQRTQQEDSAVYLCASSAWGGGVTDTQYFGPGTRLTVL.

The V and J genes are TRBV15 and TRBJ2-7; the match to TRBD2 covers 8 bases. Per germline, CDR1 LNHNV and CDR2 YYDKDF (reference sequence). The CDR3 has 14 residues. V was clipped by 0 bases and J by 2 bases; unmatched bases: 0. The CDR3 DNA reads as TGTGCCACCAGCAGAGAAGCGGGGGCCTACGAGCAGTACTTC. It encodes CATSREAGAYEQYF.

The chain joins TRBV6-2 or TRBV6-3 to TRBJ2-7, with 11 bases lining up with TRBD2. In germline, CDR1 is MNHEY, CDR2 SVGEGT. This CDR3 has 20 residues. The J segment lost 2 bases and the V segment lost 3 bases, leaving 18 bases of the junction unmatched. The CDR3 is CASSYFVAGVGTSGTYEQYF. The CDR3 DNA is TGTGCCAGCAGTTATTTTGTCGCTGGGGTGGGGACTAGCGGAACCTACGAGCAGTACTTC.

The chain joins TRBV7-2 to TRBJ2-1; 7 positions match TRBD1. J was trimmed by 4 bases and V by 5 bases; bases with no gene match: 5. This CDR3 is 14 amino acids long. The germline CDR1 and CDR2 sequences are SGHTA and FQGNSA. The CDR3 DNA reads as TGTGCCAGCAGCCCCGGACAGGAATACAATGAGCAGTTCTTC. Its translation: CASSPGQEYNEQFF.

This clone was observed a single time. This sample also contains other DNA sequences that code for the same CDR3. This rearrangement joins TRBV3-1 (or the pseudogene TRBV3-2) to TRBJ2-7; tentative D call: TRBD2 (6 bases). Trimming took 4 bases from V and 2 from J, leaving 9 bases between them. Per germline, CDR1 LGHDT and CDR2 YNNKEL (reference sequence). This CDR3 spans 13 amino acids. In DNA form, the CDR3 reads TGTGCCAGCAGCCGGCGGGGCACCTACGAGCAGTACTTC. This gives the protein CASSRRGTYEQYF.

The rearrangement joins TRBV19 to TRBJ2-1; 7 bases agree with TRBD1. This CDR3 has 15 amino acids. Germline values: CDR1 LNHDA, CDR2 SQIVND (reference sequence). J was trimmed by 0 bases and V by 5 bases; bases with no gene match: 4. CDR3: CASSETGSSYNEQFF. The CDR3 bases are TGTGCCAGTAGTGAGACAGGGAGCTCCTACAATGAGCAGTTCTTC. The full variable domain, in which reference TRBV19 and TRBJ2-1 provide the parts outside the CDR3, is DGGITQSPKYLFRKEGQNVTLSCEQNLNHDAMYWYRQDPGQGLRLIYYSQIVNDFQKGDIAEGYSVSREKKESFPLTVTSAQKNPTAFYLCASSETGSSYNEQFFGPGTRLTVL.

The gene calls are TRBV12-3 or TRBV12-4 and TRBJ2-7; D is undetermined. There are 12 residues in the CDR3. V lost 5 bases to trimming and J lost 2 bases, with 7 bases between them. DNA for the CDR3: TGTGCCAGCAGTGACTTCACCTACGAGCAGTACTTC. Its protein is CASSDFTYEQYF.

The CDR3 loop is CASSIPGGTSGRSSQCEQFF. The CDR3 DNA sequence: TGTGCCAGTAGTATCCCAGGAGGGACTAGCGGGAGGTCGTCACAATGTGAGCAGTTCTTC. This sequence joins TRBV19 and TRBJ2-1; 15 bases fit TRBD2. Germline V gene lookup returns CDR1 LNHDA and CDR2 SQIVND (reference sequence). Trimming at V came to 3 bases and at J to 9 bases, leaving 18 bases not matched to a gene. The CDR3 is made up of 20 amino acids.

The chain uses TRBV19 and TRBJ1-2; 12 bases are shared with TRBD1. CDR3 length equals 18 residues. The germline gives CDR1 LNHDA, CDR2 SQIVND (reference sequence). The V gene end was trimmed by 7 bases and the J gene end by 2 bases; junction bases not matched to a gene: 14. The DNA of the CDR3 is TGTGCCAGTATCTCTGGGAATCGGGGACAGGGGGCGAACTATGGCTACACCTTC. Its translation: CASISGNRGQGANYGYTF.

V usage is TRBV6-5 and J usage is TRBJ1-6, with unresolved D. Trimming cost V 2 bases and J 7 bases, with 9 bases left between them. Germline V gene lookup returns CDR1 MNHEY and CDR2 SVGAGI. The CDR3 extends over 14 amino acids. CDR3 amino acids: CASSYDTWNSPLHF. The CDR3 DNA reads TGTGCCAGCAGTTACGACACCTGGAATTCACCCCTCCACTTT.

The CDR3 region is CASSSGGADETQYF. The CDR3 DNA sequence: TGCGCCAGCAGCTCCGGGGGGGCCGATGAGACCCAGTACTTC. The chain carries TRBV5-1 and TRBJ2-5; 8 bases match TRBD2. The CDR3 covers 14 residues. The germline V gene has CDR1 SGHRS and CDR2 YFSETQ. J lost 5 bases, V lost 3 bases, and 6 bases had no gene match.

The CDR3 DNA reads TGTGCCAGCAGCCCGGACAGGGGTGCCTATGGCTACACCTTC. Translation: CASSPDRGAYGYTF. The rearrangement links TRBV7-9 to TRBJ1-2, with 9 bases aligning to TRBD1. The CDR3 is 14 amino acids. Unmatched junction bases numbered 5, after V lost 5 bases and J lost 4 bases. Germline V gene sequence: CDR1 SEHNR, CDR2 FQNEAQ (reference sequence).